This T cell receptor beta chain originates from a study of cytomegalovirus exposure and HLA in healthy donors. Primers: 60 Vbeta forward and 13 Jbeta reverse. Some clones are missing from TCRdb's copy, which holds only in-frame ones; the method was immunoSEQ multiplex PCR. The sample shows about 130,000 clones, around three quarters of them seen only once. The sequence was obtained from a man in his late teens or twenties in good health and CMV-seronegative. The sequencing sample was made of PBMCs.

The CDR3 coding sequence is TGTGCCAGCAGCTTAGAGACTAGTGGATACAATGAGCAGTTCTTC. Its protein is CASSLETSGYNEQFF. The chain joins TRBV11-2 to TRBJ2-1; perhaps TRBD2 as D (6 bases). Between the trimmed V and J ends, which lost 0 bases and 4 bases, there was a span of 10 bases. There are 15 residues in the CDR3. Germline values: CDR1 SGHAT, CDR2 FQNNGV.